The clone carrying this TCR beta chain is a singleton in its sample. What it binds is unknown. The CDR3 has 15 amino acids. This sample is drawn from a study of cytomegalovirus exposure and HLA in healthy donors. Notes on the study in general: Later analysis associated a missense DCLRE1C variant with TCR beta V- and J-gene trimming. Cytomegalovirus-associated TCR beta chains were listed, numbering roughly 150. Under in vitro conditions, three CMV-associated chains were confirmed as specific for CMV antigens. TCR beta V segments were, for the most part, productive about 87% or about 30% of the time in an earlier analysis.

Researchers ran the PCR with 60 Vbeta and 13 Jbeta primers. Assay used: immunoSEQ multiplex PCR; TCRdb lists only in-frame clones, some missing. The sample gives approximately 130,000 clones, 65% to 90% of which show up once; less than 2.5% is in the top ten. This receptor was obtained from a woman in her 40s in good health and CMV-seronegative. The chain has TRBV21-1 and TRBJ1-5; no check of the table's D call, TRBD1, against the DNA was made. TRBV21-1 is a pseudogene. Sample: PBMCs. CDR3 sequence: CASSKVRDIDQPQHF. For the CDR3, the DNA is TGTGCCAGCAGCAAAGTTCGGGACATAGATCAGCCCCAGCATTTT.